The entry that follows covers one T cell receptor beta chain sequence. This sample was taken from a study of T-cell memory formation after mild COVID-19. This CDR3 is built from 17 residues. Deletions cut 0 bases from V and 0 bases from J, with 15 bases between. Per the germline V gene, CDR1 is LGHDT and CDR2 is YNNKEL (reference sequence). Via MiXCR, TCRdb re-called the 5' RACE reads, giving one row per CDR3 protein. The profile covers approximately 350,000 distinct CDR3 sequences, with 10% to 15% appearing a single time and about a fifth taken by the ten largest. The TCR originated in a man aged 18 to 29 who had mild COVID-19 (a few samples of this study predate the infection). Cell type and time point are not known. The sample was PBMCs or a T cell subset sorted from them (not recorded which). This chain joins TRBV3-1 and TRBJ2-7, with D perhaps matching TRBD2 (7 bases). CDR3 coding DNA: TGTGCCAGCAGCCAAGATAGGGAGGGGGGCTTCTCCTACGAGCAGTACTTC. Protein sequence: CASSQDREGGFSYEQYF.